What follows is one T cell receptor (beta chain) and its context. The data were obtained in a study of shared clonotypes between healthy human individuals. Naivety among CD8 cells was defined by CD45RO negativity and positive CCR7 selection, thereby excluding terminally differentiated effector memory CD45RA+ cells. Assay used: immunoSEQ multiplex PCR; TCRdb lists only in-frame clones, some missing. The repertoire holds roughly 850,000 clones, with about 96% as singletons. Germline V lookup: CDR1 SGHVS, CDR2 FNYEAQ. V shed 1 base and J shed 4 bases, with 11 bases lying between them. The CDR3 extends over 15 amino acids.

This clonotype originated in a man younger than 40 in good health. The chain carries TRBV7-6 and TRBJ1-5, with D perhaps TRBD1 (5 bases). Input material: naive CD8+ T cells sorted from blood. The CDR3 DNA reads TGTGCCAGCAGCTTAGACGGGGGTAGGAATCAGCCCCAGCATTTT. Its translation is CASSLDGGRNQPQHF.